This T cell receptor beta chain was sequenced during a study of T cell responses to AZD1222 COVID-19 vaccine (dated by TCRdb to about 2021). Background on the whole study: TCR sequencing covered roughly 230 trial participants: 200 to 210 given two doses of AZD1222 and 26 given two doses of MenACWY control vaccine. Trial participants were enrolled into age subgroups of 18-55, 56-69 and 70-plus years, which contained approximately 150, 28 and 58 TCR-sequenced participants, respectively.

A few counts support this clone. Its antigen is currently not known. Per-base qualities were not stored, and no clone one base away is much larger. What the authors observed across the whole study: The 56-69-year group was small, and its depth increase did not reach significance, likely because of low power. The whole spike protein was spanned by vaccine-associated CD4 TCRs, and dominant responses were seen in regions 160-218 and 743-854. Reportedly, close to half of the unique spike-specific TCRs recognized epitopes lying outside the regions that are mutated in the B.1.351 and B.1.1.7 variants. Conclusions about previously exposed vaccinees were limited because only six or seven AZD1222 recipients were SARS-CoV-2 seropositive at baseline. A significant rise in spike-specific TCR breadth and depth was observed after two AZD1222 doses relative to day 0 and relative to MenACWY recipients. Participants were mostly white British, with more females than males. The authors suggested clonal diversity may have been underestimated. No day 14 peak-response samples were available, so repertoires were characterized only after the peak T cell response.

Trimming takes 4 bases off V and 2 bases off J; junction bases not matched to a gene: 2. Inclusive of the bounding cysteine and phenylalanine, the CDR3 is 14 residues long. Only the CDR3 region is kept as DNA, spanning 42 bases read in frame from base 1. CDR1 and CDR2 (SNHLY, FYNNEI) derive from the germline V gene. The CDR3 regions of human TCRbeta chains were analyzed by immunosequencing. From the authors' description of their analysis: Repertoire TCRs were checked for matches against a reference library of SARS-CoV-2-specific TCRs that had been generated using the MIRA antigen-specificity platform. Breadth meant the fraction of unique TCRs that were SARS-CoV-2-associated, whereas depth meant the fraction of total T cells that were SARS-CoV-2-associated. Each spike-specific TCR was assigned to its reactive spike region and to a CD4 or CD8 class using the MIRA data. Log10-transformed breadth and depth values were compared by one-way ANOVA with Sidak's multiple comparisons tests. The table comes from immuneACCESS by way of TCRdb, which keeps in-frame sequences with V and J called. Part of the clones is missing from these tables; in studies checked, under half for an unresolved V gene and the rest for unknown reasons. V, J and clone size are taken as reported in that table, and D and trimming were inferred from the DNA itself. This sample gives about 47,000 clones in total; roughly three quarters of them show up just once. The ten most abundant clones make up roughly 22% of the sample.

Reading the label with the study, this specimen's time point is: baseline before first vaccination. Taken with the paper, the label for treatment or condition translates to: meningococcal conjugate vaccine given as trial control. Vaccinee samples came from UK trials COV001 and COV002, including a single-blind randomized controlled phase 2/3 trial of AZD1222 (ChAdOx1 nCoV-19) in healthy adults. Trial participant PBMC samples were collected at day 0 and day 28 after the second dose for TCRbeta chain sequencing. The chain links TRBV2 with TRBJ2-7, and TRBD2 aligns with 10 junction nucleotides. Sequencing used peripheral blood, obtained on day 0 of MenACWY control vaccination. The clonotype originates from an adult in good health. The CDR3 here reads CASSGTSGTYEQYF. DNA sequence: TGTGCCAGCAGTGGGACTAGCGGAACCTACGAGCAGTACTTC.